The 5 T cell receptor beta chains below come from one sample, sequenced in a study of synovial regulatory T cells in juvenile arthritis. Assay used: immunoSEQ multiplex PCR; TCRdb lists only in-frame clones, some missing. This sample contains around 2,000 clones. Matched peripheral blood accompanied the synovial fluid taken from each patient with active arthritis. Specimen: Treg cells from the synovium. These receptors were obtained from a donor aged 2-29 years with juvenile idiopathic arthritis.

The chain couples TRBV7-2 to TRBJ2-3. The CDR3 totals 16 residues. No DNA is given. The germline gives CDR1 SGHTA, CDR2 FQGNSA. The CDR3 is CASSLAWLGGSDTQYF.

By frequency, this clone registers medium-sized (0.01 to 0.1%). V is TRBV25-1 and J is TRBJ2-7; TCRdb selects TRBD2, and the lack of DNA leaves this call unchecked. The CDR3 covers 11 residues. No DNA sequence was recorded. The germline V gene encodes CDR1 MGHDK and CDR2 SYGVNS. The CDR3 sequence: CASSESGEQYF.

The chain has TRBV7-7 and TRBJ2-2; TCRdb calls TRBD2, which cannot be checked without DNA. Per the germline V gene, CDR1 is SSHAT and CDR2 is FNYEAQ (reference sequence). CDR3 length equals 15 residues. The protein alone is recorded here. The CDR3 sequence is CASSPSGTRTGELFF. The full variable domain, its missing parts supplied by reference TRBV7-7 and TRBJ2-2, is GAGVSQSPRYKVTKRGQDVTLRCDPISSHATLYWYQQALGQGPEFLTYFNYEAQPDKSGLPSDRFSAERPEGSISTLTIQRTEQRDSAMYRCASSPSGTRTGELFFGEGSRLTVL.

The gene calls are TRBV4-3 and TRBJ2-3. The CDR3 loop spans 13 amino acids. The entry carries no DNA sequence. Germline-derived CDR1 and CDR2 are LGHNA and YSLEER. The CDR3 loop reads CASSHVGTDTQYF.

CDR3 region: CSARTRAYTDTQYF. V usage is TRBV29-1 and J usage is TRBJ2-3; TCRdb designates TRBD2, a call that cannot be tested without DNA. CDR1 and CDR2 (germline): SQVTM, ANQGSEA. The CDR3 sequence is 14 residues long. Only the protein is available.